These T cell receptor beta chains were read from a single sample in a study of graft-versus-host responses after intestinal transplantation. Method: immunoSEQ multiplex PCR; TCRdb's copy keeps in-frame clones and lacks some. Among 80,000 to 95,000 clones listed, around 90% were seen once. Antigen specificity for these receptors is unknown. The specimen was unstimulated CD8+ T cells sorted from spleen or lymph node cells, collected before intestinal transplant. All receptors derive from a human donor who received an intestinal transplant. CDR3s include the opening cysteine and the closing phenylalanine or tryptophan. Each record gives: J gene, D gene, clone size, V gene, CDR3 protein, CDR3 DNA. The D gene is left open where the match is weak. Only some rows state a clone size, as once, few, many or a class for expanded clones.

j_gene: TRBJ2-7; d_gene: NA; abundance: NA; v_gene: TRBV28; CDR3aa: CASSQGLYEQYF; CDR3nt: TGTGCCAGCAGTCAAGGACTCTACGAGCAGTACTTC
j_gene: TRBJ2-3; d_gene: NA; abundance: NA; v_gene: TRBV5-6; CDR3aa: CASSGPPQGRADTQYF; CDR3nt: TGTGCCAGCAGCGGACCCCCACAGGGACGGGCAGATACGCAGTATTTT
j_gene: TRBJ1-5; d_gene: NA; abundance: NA; v_gene: TRBV4-1; CDR3aa: CASSQEGGRGQPQHF; CDR3nt: TGCGCCAGCAGCCAAGAAGGAGGAAGAGGGCAGCCCCAGCATTTT
j_gene: TRBJ1-4; d_gene: NA; abundance: NA; v_gene: TRBV13; CDR3aa: CASSLAGEKLFF; CDR3nt: TGTGCCAGCAGCTTGGCCGGGGAAAAACTGTTTTTT
j_gene: TRBJ2-7; d_gene: TRBD1; abundance: NA; v_gene: TRBV5-4; CDR3aa: CASSPRDSSREQYF; CDR3nt: TGTGCCAGCAGCCCCCGGGACAGCTCCCGCGAGCAGTACTTC
j_gene: TRBJ1-5; d_gene: NA; abundance: NA; v_gene: TRBV4-1; CDR3aa: CASSQVQGSNQPQHF; CDR3nt: TGCGCCAGCAGCCAAGTCCAGGGAAGCAATCAGCCCCAGCATTTT
j_gene: TRBJ1-1; d_gene: NA; abundance: NA; v_gene: TRBV27; CDR3aa: CASSPLTRGSEAFF; CDR3nt: TGTGCCAGCAGCCCGCTGACTCGGGGTAGTGAAGCTTTCTTT
j_gene: TRBJ2-1; d_gene: NA; abundance: NA; v_gene: TRBV28; CDR3aa: CASSSGGPGEQFF; CDR3nt: TGTGCCAGCAGTTCCGGGGGCCCCGGGGAGCAGTTCTTC
j_gene: TRBJ1-2; d_gene: NA; abundance: NA; v_gene: TRBV27; CDR3aa: CASSFGEGYYGYTF; CDR3nt: TGTGCCAGCAGTTTTGGGGAGGGATATTATGGCTACACCTTC
j_gene: TRBJ1-2; d_gene: NA; abundance: NA; v_gene: TRBV7-4; CDR3aa: CASSGNTYYGYTF; CDR3nt: TGTGCCAGCAGCGGTAACACCTACTATGGCTACACCTTC
j_gene: TRBJ1-2; d_gene: NA; abundance: NA; v_gene: TRBV14; CDR3aa: CASSPPGPPGGYTF; CDR3nt: TGTGCCAGCAGCCCGCCCGGGCCTCCCGGGGGCTACACCTTC
j_gene: TRBJ2-1; d_gene: NA; abundance: NA; v_gene: TRBV19; CDR3aa: CASSTIYPGEAYNEQFF; CDR3nt: TGTGCCAGTAGTACCATATACCCAGGGGAGGCCTACAATGAGCAGTTCTTC
j_gene: TRBJ2-5; d_gene: NA; abundance: NA; v_gene: TRBV27; CDR3aa: CASSLLSGSWQETQYF; CDR3nt: TGTGCCAGCAGTTTATTGTCAGGGTCATGGCAAGAGACCCAGTACTTC
j_gene: TRBJ2-3; d_gene: NA; abundance: NA; v_gene: TRBV7-9; CDR3aa: CASSGGQALKDTQYF; CDR3nt: TGTGCCAGCAGCGGGGGGCAGGCCCTCAAAGATACGCAGTATTTT
j_gene: TRBJ2-1; d_gene: NA; abundance: NA; v_gene: TRBV15; CDR3aa: CATSRDRNEQFF; CDR3nt: TGTGCCACCAGCAGAGATAGGAATGAGCAGTTCTTC
j_gene: TRBJ1-5; d_gene: NA; abundance: NA; v_gene: TRBV6-5; CDR3aa: CASSPTVVPQHF; CDR3nt: TGTGCCAGCAGTCCCACTGTGGTCCCCCAGCATTTT
j_gene: TRBJ2-7; d_gene: TRBD1; abundance: NA; v_gene: TRBV19; CDR3aa: CASSIRTGMGEQYF; CDR3nt: TGTGCCAGTAGTATCAGGACAGGGATGGGCGAGCAGTACTTC
j_gene: TRBJ2-1; d_gene: NA; abundance: NA; v_gene: TRBV5-6; CDR3aa: CASSPAGRSYNEQFF; CDR3nt: TGTGCCAGCAGCCCGGCGGGACGCTCCTACAATGAGCAGTTCTTC
j_gene: TRBJ2-3; d_gene: NA; abundance: NA; v_gene: TRBV14; CDR3aa: CASSQDPAEATDTQYF; CDR3nt: TGTGCCAGCAGCCAAGATCCAGCAGAGGCCACAGATACGCAGTATTTT
j_gene: TRBJ2-7; d_gene: TRBD2; abundance: NA; v_gene: TRBV2; CDR3aa: CASSEGVAGGMEQYF; CDR3nt: TGTGCCAGCAGTGAAGGGGTAGCGGGAGGTATGGAGCAGTACTTC
j_gene: TRBJ2-1; d_gene: NA; abundance: NA; v_gene: TRBV7-3; CDR3aa: CASSPVAALSYNEQFF; CDR3nt: TGTGCCAGCAGCCCCGTAGCGGCCCTCTCCTACAATGAGCAGTTCTTC
j_gene: TRBJ1-1; d_gene: TRBD1; abundance: NA; v_gene: TRBV9; CDR3aa: CASSPTGEAEAFF; CDR3nt: TGTGCCAGCAGTCCAACAGGGGAGGCTGAAGCTTTCTTT
j_gene: TRBJ2-1; d_gene: NA; abundance: NA; v_gene: TRBV29-1; CDR3aa: CSVIGGPRANEQFF; CDR3nt: TGCAGCGTTATCGGGGGACCGAGGGCCAATGAGCAGTTCTTC
j_gene: TRBJ2-3; d_gene: TRBD2; abundance: NA; v_gene: TRBV13; CDR3aa: CASSPRGAGGPDTQYF; CDR3nt: TGTGCCAGCAGCCCCCGGGGAGCGGGAGGGCCAGATACGCAGTATTTT
j_gene: TRBJ2-5; d_gene: NA; abundance: NA; v_gene: TRBV4-3; CDR3aa: CASSQGSGEETQYF; CDR3nt: TGCGCCAGCAGCCAAGGGTCCGGGGAAGAGACCCAGTACTTC
j_gene: TRBJ1-2; d_gene: TRBD1; abundance: NA; v_gene: TRBV18; CDR3aa: CASSHTGGATNGYTF; CDR3nt: TGTGCCAGCTCGCACACAGGGGGCGCCACAAATGGCTACACCTTC
j_gene: TRBJ1-1; d_gene: NA; abundance: NA; v_gene: TRBV7-6; CDR3aa: CASSLGTASEAFF; CDR3nt: TGTGCCAGCAGCTTAGGCACAGCCTCTGAAGCTTTCTTT
j_gene: TRBJ2-7; d_gene: NA; abundance: NA; v_gene: TRBV13; CDR3aa: CASSLGWSEDYEQYF; CDR3nt: TGTGCCAGCAGCTTAGGCTGGTCGGAGGACTACGAGCAGTACTTC
j_gene: TRBJ1-6; d_gene: NA; abundance: NA; v_gene: TRBV7-6; CDR3aa: CASSLSGIDNSPLHF; CDR3nt: TGTGCCAGCAGCTTATCGGGGATAGATAATTCACCCCTCCACTTT
j_gene: TRBJ1-3; d_gene: NA; abundance: NA; v_gene: TRBV9; CDR3aa: CASSVEGDQPIYF; CDR3nt: TGTGCCAGCAGCGTCGAGGGGGACCAACCCATATATTTT
j_gene: TRBJ1-5; d_gene: TRBD1; abundance: NA; v_gene: TRBV4-3; CDR3aa: CASSQDPGQVVQPQHF; CDR3nt: TGCGCCAGCAGCCAAGATCCAGGACAGGTCGTTCAGCCCCAGCATTTT
j_gene: TRBJ2-7; d_gene: TRBD1; abundance: NA; v_gene: TRBV7-6; CDR3aa: CASSLEGVAGGDYYEQYF; CDR3nt: TGTGCCAGCAGCTTAGAAGGAGTAGCAGGGGGTGATTATTACGAGCAGTACTTC
j_gene: TRBJ2-1; d_gene: NA; abundance: NA; v_gene: TRBV29-1; CDR3aa: CSVLSGLFGDNEQFF; CDR3nt: TGCAGCGTTTTGAGCGGGCTTTTCGGGGACAATGAGCAGTTCTTC
j_gene: TRBJ1-1; d_gene: NA; abundance: NA; v_gene: TRBV6-1; CDR3aa: CASSEVSRSVGDTEAFF; CDR3nt: TGTGCCAGCAGTGAAGTTTCCCGCAGTGTGGGGGACACTGAAGCTTTCTTT
j_gene: TRBJ1-2; d_gene: NA; abundance: few; v_gene: TRBV6-1; CDR3aa: CASSEAPGQYYGYTF; CDR3nt: TGTGCCAGCAGTGAAGCACCGGGGCAGTACTATGGCTACACCTTC
j_gene: TRBJ2-3; d_gene: TRBD1; abundance: medium-sized; v_gene: TRBV6-4; CDR3aa: CASSDGTGGADTQYF; CDR3nt: TGTGCCAGCAGTGACGGGACAGGGGGCGCAGATACGCAGTATTTT
j_gene: TRBJ2-3; d_gene: TRBD2; abundance: NA; v_gene: TRBV9; CDR3aa: CASSTSGSSADTQYF; CDR3nt: TGTGCCAGCAGCACCAGCGGGAGTTCCGCAGATACGCAGTATTTT
j_gene: TRBJ2-7; d_gene: TRBD1; abundance: NA; v_gene: TRBV5-1; CDR3aa: CASSPVGTGASYEQYF; CDR3nt: TGCGCCAGCAGCCCGGTCGGGACAGGGGCTTCCTACGAGCAGTACTTC
j_gene: TRBJ1-2; d_gene: NA; abundance: NA; v_gene: TRBV2; CDR3aa: CASSDRSVFRGGQTNKRYGYTF; CDR3nt: TGTGCCAGCAGTGATCGAAGCGTCTTCCGGGGAGGACAGACAAACAAAAGATATGGCTACACCTTC
j_gene: TRBJ2-7; d_gene: TRBD1; abundance: NA; v_gene: TRBV7-6; CDR3aa: CASSLATGGYEQYF; CDR3nt: TGTGCCAGCAGCTTAGCGACAGGGGGCTACGAGCAGTACTTC
j_gene: TRBJ2-1; d_gene: NA; abundance: NA; v_gene: TRBV9; CDR3aa: CASSVGGDNEQFF; CDR3nt: TGTGCCAGCAGCGTAGGAGGTGATAATGAGCAGTTCTTC
j_gene: TRBJ2-5; d_gene: NA; abundance: NA; v_gene: TRBV9; CDR3aa: CASQGRVSETQYF; CDR3nt: TGTGCCAGCCAGGGGAGGGTTTCCGAGACCCAGTACTTC
j_gene: TRBJ2-7; d_gene: NA; abundance: NA; v_gene: TRBV9; CDR3aa: CASSVRATPARGHRYEQYF; CDR3nt: TGTGCCAGCAGCGTAAGAGCTACCCCAGCAAGGGGACATCGCTACGAGCAGTACTTC
j_gene: TRBJ2-3; d_gene: TRBD2; abundance: few; v_gene: TRBV6-4; CDR3aa: CASSPRGEGDTQYF; CDR3nt: TGTGCCAGCAGTCCCCGCGGGGAGGGGGATACGCAGTATTTT
j_gene: TRBJ2-3; d_gene: NA; abundance: NA; v_gene: TRBV6-5; CDR3aa: CASTSDLTDTQYF; CDR3nt: TGTGCCAGCACATCAGATCTGACAGATACGCAGTATTTT
j_gene: TRBJ2-3; d_gene: NA; abundance: NA; v_gene: TRBV9; CDR3aa: CASSVQDSKADTQYF; CDR3nt: TGTGCCAGCAGCGTCCAGGACAGTAAGGCAGATACGCAGTATTTT
j_gene: TRBJ2-2; d_gene: NA; abundance: NA; v_gene: TRBV9; CDR3aa: CASSEVGNTGELFF; CDR3nt: TGTGCCAGCAGCGAAGTCGGTAACACCGGGGAGCTGTTTTTT